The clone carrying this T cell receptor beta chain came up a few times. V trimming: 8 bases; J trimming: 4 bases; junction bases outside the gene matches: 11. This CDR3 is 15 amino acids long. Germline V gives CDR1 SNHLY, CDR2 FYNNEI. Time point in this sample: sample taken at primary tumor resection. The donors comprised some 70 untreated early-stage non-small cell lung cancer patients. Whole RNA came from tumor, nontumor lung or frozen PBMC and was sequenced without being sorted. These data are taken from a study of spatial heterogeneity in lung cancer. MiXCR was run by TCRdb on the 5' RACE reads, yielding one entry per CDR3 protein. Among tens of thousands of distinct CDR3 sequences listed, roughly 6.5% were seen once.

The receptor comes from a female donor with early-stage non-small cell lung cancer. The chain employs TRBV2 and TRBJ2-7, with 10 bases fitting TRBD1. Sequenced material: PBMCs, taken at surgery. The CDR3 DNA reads TGTGCCAGCCACAGACAGGGGGCTGGTTTTTACGAGCAGTACTTC. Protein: CASHRQGAGFYEQYF.